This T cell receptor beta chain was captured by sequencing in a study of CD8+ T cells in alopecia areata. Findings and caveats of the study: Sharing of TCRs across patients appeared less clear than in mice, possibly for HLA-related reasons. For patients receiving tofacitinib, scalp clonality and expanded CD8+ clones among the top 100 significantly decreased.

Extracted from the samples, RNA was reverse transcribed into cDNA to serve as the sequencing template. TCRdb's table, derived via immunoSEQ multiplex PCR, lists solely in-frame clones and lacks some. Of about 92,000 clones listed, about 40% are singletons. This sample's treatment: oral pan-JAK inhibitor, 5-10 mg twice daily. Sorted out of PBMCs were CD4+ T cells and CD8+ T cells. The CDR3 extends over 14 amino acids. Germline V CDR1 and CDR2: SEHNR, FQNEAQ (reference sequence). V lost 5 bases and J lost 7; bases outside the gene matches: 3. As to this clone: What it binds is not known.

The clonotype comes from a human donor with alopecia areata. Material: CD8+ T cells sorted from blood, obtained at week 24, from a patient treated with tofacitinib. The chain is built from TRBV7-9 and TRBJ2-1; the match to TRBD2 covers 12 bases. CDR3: CASSPGTSGNEQFF. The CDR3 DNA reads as TGTGCCAGCAGCCCCGGGACTAGCGGGAATGAGCAGTTCTTC.